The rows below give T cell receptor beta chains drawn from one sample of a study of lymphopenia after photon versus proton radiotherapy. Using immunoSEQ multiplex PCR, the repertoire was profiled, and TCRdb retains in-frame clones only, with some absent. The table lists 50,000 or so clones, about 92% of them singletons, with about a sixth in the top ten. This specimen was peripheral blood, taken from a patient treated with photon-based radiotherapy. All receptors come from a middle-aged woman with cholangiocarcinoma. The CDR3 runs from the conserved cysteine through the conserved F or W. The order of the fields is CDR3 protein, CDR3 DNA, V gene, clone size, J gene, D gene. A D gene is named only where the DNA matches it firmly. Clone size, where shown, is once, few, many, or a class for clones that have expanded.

CDR3: CACTARGGTDTQYF; DNA: TGTGCCTGCACCGCGCGGGGGGGCACAGATACGCAGTATTTT; V: TRBV30; size: NA; J: TRBJ2-3; D: TRBD2
CDR3: CASSLLGTGEAFF; DNA: TGTGCCAGCAGCTTGTTAGGCACAGGGGAAGCTTTCTTT; V: TRBV5-6; size: once; J: TRBJ1-1; D: NA
CDR3: CASILAGANTGELFF; DNA: TGTGCCAGCATACTAGCGGGGGCGAACACCGGGGAGCTGTTTTTT; V: TRBV7-8; size: NA; J: TRBJ2-2; D: TRBD2
CDR3: CASSLGTTVGAEAFF; DNA: TGTGCCAGCAGCTTAGGAACGACGGTTGGCGCTGAAGCTTTCTTT; V: TRBV7-9; size: NA; J: TRBJ1-1; D: NA
CDR3: CASSYSSLYTEAFF; DNA: TGTGCCAGCAGTTACTCATCCCTCTACACTGAAGCTTTCTTT; V: TRBV6-5; size: NA; J: TRBJ1-1; D: NA
CDR3: CASSFLRTDTQYF; DNA: TGTGCCAGCAGCTTCCTTCGCACAGATACGCAGTATTTT; V: TRBV7-8; size: NA; J: TRBJ2-3; D: NA
CDR3: CASSRNGAGNTEAFF; DNA: TGTGCCAGCAGTCGGAACGGAGCCGGGAACACTGAAGCTTTCTTT; V: TRBV27; size: NA; J: TRBJ1-1; D: NA
CDR3: CASSYDAGSSYEQYF; DNA: TGTGCCAGCAGTTACGACGCGGGCTCCTCCTACGAGCAGTACTTC; V: TRBV6-5; size: NA; J: TRBJ2-7; D: NA
CDR3: CASSFGGQYNEQFF; DNA: TGTGCCAGCAGCTTTGGGGGGCAATACAATGAGCAGTTCTTC; V: TRBV11-1; size: NA; J: TRBJ2-1; D: NA
CDR3: CATRQGIEPGNEQFF; DNA: TGTGCCACCCGACAGGGAATCGAGCCGGGCAATGAGCAGTTCTTC; V: TRBV10-3; size: NA; J: TRBJ2-1; D: TRBD1
CDR3: CASSRRRGMNTEAFF; DNA: TGTGCCAGCAGCCGACGACGGGGCATGAACACTGAAGCTTTCTTT; V: TRBV5-6; size: NA; J: TRBJ1-1; D: NA
CDR3: CASSPFLSSYNEQFF; DNA: TGTGCCAGCAGCCCGTTTCTCAGCTCCTACAATGAGCAGTTCTTC; V: TRBV25-1; size: few; J: TRBJ2-1; D: NA
CDR3: CASSPIVNTEAFF; DNA: TGTGCCAGCTCACCAATAGTGAACACTGAAGCTTTCTTT; V: TRBV18; size: NA; J: TRBJ1-1; D: NA
CDR3: CASSLAGDTGNTIYF; DNA: TGCGCCAGCAGCTTGGCCGGGGATACTGGAAACACCATATATTTT; V: TRBV5-1; size: NA; J: TRBJ1-3; D: NA
CDR3: CASSPALTNTEAFF; DNA: TGCGCCAGCAGCCCGGCTCTCACGAACACTGAAGCTTTCTTT; V: TRBV4-1; size: NA; J: TRBJ1-1; D: NA
CDR3: CASSGPGPEGRFF; DNA: TGTGCCAGCAGCGGACCGGGACCCGAAGGGAGGTTCTTC; V: TRBV9; size: NA; J: TRBJ2-1; D: NA
CDR3: CASSQLSNQPQHF; DNA: TGTGCCAGCTCTCAGCTTAGCAATCAGCCCCAGCATTTT; V: TRBV18; size: NA; J: TRBJ1-5; D: NA
CDR3: CASSTGQGGTNTEAFF; DNA: TGTGCCAGCAGCACCGGACAGGGTGGGACGAACACTGAAGCTTTCTTT; V: TRBV7-2; size: NA; J: TRBJ1-1; D: TRBD1
CDR3: CASSLLVSGANVLTF; DNA: TGCGCCAGCAGCTTGCTCGTCTCTGGGGCCAACGTCCTGACTTTC; V: TRBV5-1; size: NA; J: TRBJ2-6; D: NA
CDR3: CASTPRGGSGTHEQFF; DNA: TGTGCCAGCACCCCTCGAGGCGGTAGCGGGACCCATGAGCAGTTCTTC; V: TRBV14; size: NA; J: TRBJ2-1; D: TRBD2
CDR3: CASSFQDRGVANYGYTF; DNA: TGTGCCAGCAGCTTCCAGGACAGGGGCGTAGCTAACTATGGCTACACCTTC; V: TRBV5-5; size: NA; J: TRBJ1-2; D: TRBD1
CDR3: CATSGTSGPSSYNEQFF; DNA: TGTGCCACCTCCGGGACTAGCGGGCCGAGCTCCTACAATGAGCAGTTCTTC; V: TRBV19; size: NA; J: TRBJ2-1; D: TRBD2
CDR3: CASQMGGGNQPQHF; DNA: TGTGCCAGCCAAATGGGGGGGGGCAATCAGCCCCAGCATTTT; V: TRBV28; size: NA; J: TRBJ1-5; D: NA
CDR3: CASSSYRDTPLHF; DNA: TGTGCCAGCAGCTCATACCGTGACACACCCCTCCACTTT; V: TRBV7-2; size: NA; J: TRBJ1-6; D: NA
CDR3: CASSPVTGNQPQHF; DNA: TGTGCCAGCTCACCAGTAACAGGGAATCAGCCCCAGCATTTT; V: TRBV18; size: NA; J: TRBJ1-5; D: NA
CDR3: CASSLVTSRSYEQYF; DNA: TGTGCCAGCAGTTTGGTGACTAGCAGATCCTACGAGCAGTACTTC; V: TRBV28; size: NA; J: TRBJ2-7; D: TRBD2
CDR3: CAISESYYYTF; DNA: TGTGCCATCAGTGAGTCCTACTACTACACCTTC; V: TRBV10-3; size: few; J: TRBJ1-2; D: NA
CDR3: CASSHAGQHNEQFF; DNA: TGCGCCAGCAGCCATGCCGGACAGCATAATGAGCAGTTCTTC; V: TRBV4-3; size: NA; J: TRBJ2-1; D: NA
CDR3: CASKGGVENEQFF; DNA: TGTGCCAGCAAAGGGGGCGTCGAGAATGAGCAGTTCTTC; V: TRBV2; size: NA; J: TRBJ2-1; D: TRBD1
CDR3: CASSPLFSGNTIYF; DNA: TGTGCCAGCAGCCCCCTCTTCTCTGGAAACACCATATATTTT; V: TRBV9; size: NA; J: TRBJ1-3; D: NA
CDR3: CASLRDSQETQYF; DNA: TGTGCCAGCTTGAGGGACTCCCAAGAGACCCAGTACTTC; V: TRBV7-6; size: NA; J: TRBJ2-5; D: NA
CDR3: CAISSGQGYEQYF; DNA: TGTGCCATCAGTTCCGGACAGGGCTACGAGCAGTACTTC; V: TRBV10-3; size: NA; J: TRBJ2-7; D: TRBD1
CDR3: CASSLVTDANEQFF; DNA: TGCGCCAGCAGCTTGGTAACGGATGCCAATGAGCAGTTCTTC; V: TRBV5-1; size: NA; J: TRBJ2-1; D: NA
CDR3: CASSMGRTLEKLFF; DNA: TGTGCCAGTAGTATGGGGCGGACCCTCGAAAAACTGTTTTTT; V: TRBV19; size: NA; J: TRBJ1-4; D: NA
CDR3: CASGRQDRVVGYGYTF; DNA: TGTGCCAGCGGTCGCCAGGACAGGGTAGTAGGGTATGGCTACACCTTC; V: TRBV27; size: NA; J: TRBJ1-2; D: TRBD1
CDR3: CASSPPGTVGNTIYF; DNA: TGTGCCAGCTCACCACCCGGGACGGTAGGAAACACCATATATTTT; V: TRBV18; size: once; J: TRBJ1-3; D: NA
CDR3: CASSLVGGSGNTIYF; DNA: TGTGCCAGCAGCTTAGTTGGGGGTTCTGGAAACACCATATATTTT; V: TRBV7-2; size: NA; J: TRBJ1-3; D: NA
CDR3: CASTLGPSYEQYF; DNA: TGCGCCAGCACCCTCGGGCCTTCCTACGAGCAGTACTTC; V: TRBV10-1; size: NA; J: TRBJ2-7; D: NA
CDR3: CASSVGPFPTDTQYF; DNA: TGTGCCAGCAGCGTAGGTCCCTTTCCGACAGATACGCAGTATTTT; V: TRBV9; size: NA; J: TRBJ2-3; D: NA
CDR3: CASRTTSGGAGTQYF; DNA: TGTGCCAGCAGGACAACTAGCGGGGGGGCCGGTACGCAGTATTTT; V: TRBV6-1; size: NA; J: TRBJ2-3; D: TRBD2
CDR3: CASRMGQINTEAFF; DNA: TGTGCCAGCAGGATGGGACAGATTAACACTGAAGCTTTCTTT; V: TRBV28; size: NA; J: TRBJ1-1; D: TRBD1
CDR3: CASSEDGYGYTF; DNA: TGTGCCAGCAGTGAGGACGGATATGGCTACACCTTC; V: TRBV2; size: NA; J: TRBJ1-2; D: NA
CDR3: CASSQMDGDYEQYF; DNA: TGCGCCAGCAGCCAGATGGACGGAGACTACGAGCAGTACTTC; V: TRBV4-1; size: NA; J: TRBJ2-7; D: NA
CDR3: CASSLERANFNTGELFF; DNA: TGTGCCAGCAGCTTGGAAAGGGCCAACTTTAACACCGGGGAGCTGTTTTTT; V: TRBV5-8; size: NA; J: TRBJ2-2; D: NA